The clone carrying this T cell receptor (beta chain) was observed once. What it binds is not known. This sample was included in a study of graft-versus-host responses after intestinal transplantation. Study observations and caveats: Peak levels of circulating GvH clones tracked with early post-transplant HvG declines.

The germline V gene has CDR1 GTSNPN and CDR2 SVGIG (reference sequence). The CDR3 runs to 15 residues. Losses at the gene ends were 5 bases for V and 5 bases for J; bases not matched to a gene: 9. The data were produced by immunoSEQ multiplex PCR, yet TCRdb's version contains in-frame clones alone and is incomplete. The table has approximately 89,000 clones, 80% to 95% seen once. This TCR was recovered from a human donor who was the organ donor for an intestinal transplant. The V and J genes are TRBV30 and TRBJ2-5, with 12 bases fitting TRBD1. Specimen: unstimulated CD8+ T cells sorted from spleen or lymph node cells, collected before transplant. CDR3 sequence reads: CAWRTGTGGMETQYF. The CDR3 DNA sequence: TGTGCCTGGCGGACCGGGACAGGGGGCATGGAGACCCAGTACTTC.